This entry is about one T cell receptor (beta chain). Its matching antigen is unknown. The data originate from a study of T cell responses to AZD1222 COVID-19 vaccine. Study-wide findings and caveats: Vaccine-related CD4 TCRs covered spike, predominating at 160-218 and 743-854. Repertoires were obtained solely post-peak T cell response. Breadth and depth of Spike-specific TCRs rose after two AZD1222 doses. Only a handful of AZD1222 recipients, roughly six in all, had baseline seropositivity.

Germline CDR1 SEHNR, CDR2 FQNEAQ (reference sequence). There are 17 residues in the CDR3. The V gene end was trimmed by 1 base and the J gene end by 3 bases; junction bases not matched to a gene: 6. Measured with immunoSEQ multiplex PCR; TCRdb has only the in-frame clones, and not every one. This sample yields 52,000 or so clones, of which around 83% are seen a single time; around 20% belongs to the top ten. J is TRBJ2-3 and V is TRBV7-9; 11 nucleotides align to TRBD2. Sequencing was performed on peripheral blood, taken on day 0 of MenACWY control vaccination. The sequence was collected from an adult in good health. CDR3 nucleotides: TGTGCCAGCAGCTTAGTAGCGGGAGGGCCGAGAACAGATACGCAGTATTTT. It yields the protein CASSLVAGGPRTDTQYF.